This record concerns one T cell receptor (beta chain) sequence. An equimolar mix of two oligonucleotides served as the beta constant-region primer for TRBC1 and TRBC2. The ligated cDNA underwent four PCR rounds using SP2 and nested alpha and beta constant-region primers. TCRdb re-analysed the UMI-ligation and nested PCR reads in MiXCR, keeping a single row per CDR3 protein. The repertoire consists of 95,000 to 150,000 distinct CDR3 sequences, with 36% occurring once and the leading ten covering approximately 0.87%. These data belong to a study of naive and memory T cell subsets. The V gene lost 4 bases and the J gene lost 1 base, with 12 bases spanning the gap. The CDR3 is made up of 14 amino acids. Per the germline V gene, CDR1 is SGHRS and CDR2 is YFSETQ.

The sequenced sample was central memory CD4+ T cells from blood. The chain joins TRBV5-1 to TRBJ2-7, with a possible D match to TRBD1 (5 bases). This clonotype was obtained from a human donor in good health. This chain's CDR3 is CASSKRDSSYEQYF. CDR3 nucleotides: TGCGCCAGCAGCAAAAGAGACAGTTCCTACGAGCAGTACTTC.